The text below deals with one TCR beta chain. What it binds is unknown. Because the CDR3's place on the DNA is in doubt, the DNA is left out and the CDR3 is given as listed by TCRdb. The data are from a study of CD8 T cells in ankylosing spondylitis. Study findings and constraints: Seven or eight highly homologous variants made up a TCR beta motif, and this motif appeared characteristic of ankylosing spondylitis blood.

A total of 15 residues make up the CDR3, ends included. Germline CDR1 is SGHTA and CDR2 is FQGNSA. Libraries for TCR beta were made by quantitative 5'-RACE with molecular barcodes. TCRdb redid the calling of the 5' RACE reads with MiXCR, one entry per CDR3 protein. Here the sample spans about 700,000 distinct CDR3 sequences, around 19% being singletons. The TCR originated in a male donor with ankylosing spondylitis. The chain uses TRBV7-2 and TRBJ2-2; whether TRBD2, the table's D call, matches the DNA was not checked. The specimen was blood, either unsorted or a sorted T cell fraction (not recorded which). The CDR3 loop reads CASRGLAGTGELFFF.